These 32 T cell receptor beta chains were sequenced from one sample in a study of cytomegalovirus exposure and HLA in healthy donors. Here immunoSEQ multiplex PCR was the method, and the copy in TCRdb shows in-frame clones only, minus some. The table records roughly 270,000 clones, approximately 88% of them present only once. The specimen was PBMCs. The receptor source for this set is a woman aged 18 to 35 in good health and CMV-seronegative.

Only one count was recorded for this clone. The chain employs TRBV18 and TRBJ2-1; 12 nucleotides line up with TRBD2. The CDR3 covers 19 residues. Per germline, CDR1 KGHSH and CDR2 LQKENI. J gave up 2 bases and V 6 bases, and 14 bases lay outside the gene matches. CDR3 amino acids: CASSPTSGRSLRAYNEQFF. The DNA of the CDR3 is TGTGCCAGCTCGCCGACTAGCGGGAGAAGTTTAAGGGCCTACAATGAGCAGTTCTTC.

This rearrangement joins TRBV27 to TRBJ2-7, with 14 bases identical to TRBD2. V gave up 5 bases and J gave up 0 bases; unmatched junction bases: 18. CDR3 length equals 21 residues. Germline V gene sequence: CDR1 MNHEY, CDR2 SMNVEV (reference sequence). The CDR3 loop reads CASSSRDFTGTSGGSSYEQYF. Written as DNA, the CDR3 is TGTGCCAGCAGTAGTAGGGACTTTACCGGGACTAGCGGGGGAAGCTCCTACGAGCAGTACTTC.

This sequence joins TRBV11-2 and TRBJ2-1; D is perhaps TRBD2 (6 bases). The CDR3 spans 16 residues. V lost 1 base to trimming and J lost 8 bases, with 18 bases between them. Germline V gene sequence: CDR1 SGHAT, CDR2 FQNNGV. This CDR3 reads CASSLGAWGSGDEQFF. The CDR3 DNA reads TGTGCCAGCAGCTTAGGGGCTTGGGGATCGGGAGATGAGCAGTTCTTC.

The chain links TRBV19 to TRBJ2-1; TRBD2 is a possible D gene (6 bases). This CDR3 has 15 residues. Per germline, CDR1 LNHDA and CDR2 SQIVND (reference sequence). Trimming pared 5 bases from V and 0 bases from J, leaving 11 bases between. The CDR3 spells CASSLTRSSYNEQFF. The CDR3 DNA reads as TGTGCCAGTAGTCTGACTAGGAGCTCCTACAATGAGCAGTTCTTC.

CDR3 sequence reads: CASSVGSVNYGYTF. CDR3 nucleotide sequence: TGTGCCAGCAGCGTAGGCTCAGTTAACTATGGCTACACCTTC. The V call is TRBV9, the J call TRBJ1-2; D gene uncertain. Trimming removed 0 bases from V and 1 base from J, with 7 bases in between. The CDR3 has 14 amino acids. Looked up from germline, CDR1 is SGDLS and CDR2 is YYNGEE.

CDR3: CASSQEAESSYEQYF. As DNA, the CDR3 is TGCGCCAGCAGCCAAGAGGCGGAAAGCAGCTACGAGCAGTACTTC. The chain carries TRBV4-3 and TRBJ2-7; D not resolved. Germline CDR1 reads LGHNA; CDR2 reads YSLEER. This CDR3 has 15 residues. The ends were cut back, 0 bases at V and 3 bases at J, with 12 bases in the middle.

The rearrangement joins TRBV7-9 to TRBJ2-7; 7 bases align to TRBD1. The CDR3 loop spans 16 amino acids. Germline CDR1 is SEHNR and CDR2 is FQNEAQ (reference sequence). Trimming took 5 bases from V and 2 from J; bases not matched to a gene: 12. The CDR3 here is CASSASLGQRPYEQYF. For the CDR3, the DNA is TGTGCCAGCAGCGCCAGTCTGGGACAGAGACCCTACGAGCAGTACTTC.

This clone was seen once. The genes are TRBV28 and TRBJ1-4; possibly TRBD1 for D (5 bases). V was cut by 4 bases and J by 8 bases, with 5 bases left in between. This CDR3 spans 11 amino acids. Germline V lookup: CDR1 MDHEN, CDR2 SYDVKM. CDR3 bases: TGTGCCAGCAGTTACAGGGAAAAACTGTTTTTT. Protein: CASSYREKLFF. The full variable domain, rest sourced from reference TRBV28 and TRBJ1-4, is DVKVTQSSRYLVKRTGEKVFLECVQDMDHENMFWYRQDPGLGLRLIYFSYDVKMKEKGDIPEGYSVSREKKERFSLILESASTNQTSMYLCASSYREKLFFGSGTQLSVL.

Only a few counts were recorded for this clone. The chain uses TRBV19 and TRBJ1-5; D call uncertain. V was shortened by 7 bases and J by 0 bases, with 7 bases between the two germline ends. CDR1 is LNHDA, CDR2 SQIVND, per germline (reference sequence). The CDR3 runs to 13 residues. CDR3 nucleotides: TGTGCCAGTACAACCTATAGCAATCAGCCCCAGCATTTT. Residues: CASTTYSNQPQHF. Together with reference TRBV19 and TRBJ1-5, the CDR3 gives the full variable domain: DGGITQSPKYLFRKEGQNVTLSCEQNLNHDAMYWYRQDPGQGLRLIYYSQIVNDFQKGDIAEGYSVSREKKESFPLTVTSAQKNPTAFYLCASTTYSNQPQHFGDGTRLSIL.

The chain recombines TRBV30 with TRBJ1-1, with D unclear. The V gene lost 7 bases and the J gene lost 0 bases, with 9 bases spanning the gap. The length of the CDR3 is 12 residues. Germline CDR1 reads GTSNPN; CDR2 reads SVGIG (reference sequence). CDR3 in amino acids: CASIQMNTEAFF. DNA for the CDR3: TGTGCCTCAATCCAGATGAACACTGAAGCTTTCTTT. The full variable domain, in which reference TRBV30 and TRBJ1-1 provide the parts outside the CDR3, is SQTIHQWPATLVQPVGSPLSLECTVEGTSNPNLYWYRQAAGRGLQLLFYSVGIGQISSEVPQNLSASRPQDRQFILSSKKLLLSDSGFYLCASIQMNTEAFFGQGTRLTVV.

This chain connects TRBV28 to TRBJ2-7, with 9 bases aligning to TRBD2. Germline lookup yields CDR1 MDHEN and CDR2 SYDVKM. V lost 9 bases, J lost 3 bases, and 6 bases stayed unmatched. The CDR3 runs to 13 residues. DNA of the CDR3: TGTGCCAGTCATAGCGGGAGCCTCTACGAGCAGTACTTC. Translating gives CASHSGSLYEQYF.

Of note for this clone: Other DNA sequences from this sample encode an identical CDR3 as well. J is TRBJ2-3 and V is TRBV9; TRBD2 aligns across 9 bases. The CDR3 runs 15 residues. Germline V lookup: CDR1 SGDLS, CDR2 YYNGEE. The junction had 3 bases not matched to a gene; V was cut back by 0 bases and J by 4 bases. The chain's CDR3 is CASSVDGGRADTQYF. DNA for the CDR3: TGTGCCAGCAGCGTAGACGGCGGGAGGGCAGATACGCAGTATTTT.

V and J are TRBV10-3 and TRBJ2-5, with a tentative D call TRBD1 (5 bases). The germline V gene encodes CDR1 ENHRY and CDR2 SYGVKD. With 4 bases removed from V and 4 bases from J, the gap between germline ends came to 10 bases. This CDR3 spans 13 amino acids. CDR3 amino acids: CAISAQGVETQYF. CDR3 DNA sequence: TGTGCCATCAGTGCCCAAGGGGTAGAGACCCAGTACTTC.

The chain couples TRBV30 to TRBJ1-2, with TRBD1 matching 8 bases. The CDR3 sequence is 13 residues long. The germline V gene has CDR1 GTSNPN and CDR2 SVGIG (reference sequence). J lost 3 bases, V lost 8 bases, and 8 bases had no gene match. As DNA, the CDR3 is TGTGCCCGCGAGGTGGACAGGGACTATGGCTACACCTTC. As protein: CAREVDRDYGYTF.

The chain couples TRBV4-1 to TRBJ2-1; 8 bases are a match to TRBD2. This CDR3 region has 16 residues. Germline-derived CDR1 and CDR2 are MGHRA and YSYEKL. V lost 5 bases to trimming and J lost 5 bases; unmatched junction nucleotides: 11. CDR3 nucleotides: TGCGCCAGCAGCTACTTAGGCGGGGGGATGGACAATGAGCAGTTCTTC. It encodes CASSYLGGGMDNEQFF.

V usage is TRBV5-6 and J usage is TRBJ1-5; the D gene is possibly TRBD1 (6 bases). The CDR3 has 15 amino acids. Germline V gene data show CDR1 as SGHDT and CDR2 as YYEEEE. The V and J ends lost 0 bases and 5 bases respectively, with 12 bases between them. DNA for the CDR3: TGTGCCAGCAGCTTGGAGCAGGGGAGGGATCAGCCCCAGCATTTT. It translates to CASSLEQGRDQPQHF.

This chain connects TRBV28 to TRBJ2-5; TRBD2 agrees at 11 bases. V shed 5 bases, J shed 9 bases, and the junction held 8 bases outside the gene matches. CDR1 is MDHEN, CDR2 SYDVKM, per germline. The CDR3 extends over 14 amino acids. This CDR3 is CASSPITSGRAQYF. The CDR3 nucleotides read TGTGCCAGCAGTCCCATTACTAGCGGGAGAGCCCAGTACTTC.

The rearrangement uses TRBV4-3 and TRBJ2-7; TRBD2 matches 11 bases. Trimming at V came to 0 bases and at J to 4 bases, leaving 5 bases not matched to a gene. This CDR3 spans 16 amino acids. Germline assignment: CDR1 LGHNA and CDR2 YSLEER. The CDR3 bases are TGCGCCAGCAGCCAAGATTCTGGGACTAGCGGTTACGAGCAGTACTTC. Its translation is CASSQDSGTSGYEQYF.

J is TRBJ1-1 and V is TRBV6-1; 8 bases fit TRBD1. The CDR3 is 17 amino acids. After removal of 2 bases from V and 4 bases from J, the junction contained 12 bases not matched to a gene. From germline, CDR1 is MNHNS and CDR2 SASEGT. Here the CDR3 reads CASSERTGMLYGTEAFF. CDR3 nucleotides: TGTGCCAGCAGTGAACGGACAGGGATGCTTTATGGCACTGAAGCTTTCTTT.

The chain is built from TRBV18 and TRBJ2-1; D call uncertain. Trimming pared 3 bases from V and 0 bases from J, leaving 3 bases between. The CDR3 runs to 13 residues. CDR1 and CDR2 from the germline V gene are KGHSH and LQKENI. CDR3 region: CASSPGSYNEQFF. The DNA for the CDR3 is TGTGCCAGCTCACCCGGCTCCTACAATGAGCAGTTCTTC.

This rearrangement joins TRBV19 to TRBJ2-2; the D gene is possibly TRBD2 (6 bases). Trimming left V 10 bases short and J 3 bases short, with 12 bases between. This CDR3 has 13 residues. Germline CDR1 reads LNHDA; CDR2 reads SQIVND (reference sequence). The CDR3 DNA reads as TGTGCCACCCTTAGGGAGGACACCGGGGAGCTGTTTTTT. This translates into CATLREDTGELFF.

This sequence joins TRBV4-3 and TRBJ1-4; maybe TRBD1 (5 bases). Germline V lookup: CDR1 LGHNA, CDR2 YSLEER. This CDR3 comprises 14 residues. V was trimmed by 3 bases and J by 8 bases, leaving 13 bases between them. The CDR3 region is CASSQGQGKEKLFF. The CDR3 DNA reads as TGCGCCAGCAGCCAGGGGCAGGGTAAGGAAAAACTGTTTTTT.

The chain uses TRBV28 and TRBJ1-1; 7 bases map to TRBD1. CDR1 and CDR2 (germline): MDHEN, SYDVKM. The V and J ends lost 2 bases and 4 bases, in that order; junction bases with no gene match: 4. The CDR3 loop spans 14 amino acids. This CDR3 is CASSLGTVGTEAFF. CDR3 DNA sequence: TGTGCCAGCAGTTTAGGGACAGTCGGCACTGAAGCTTTCTTT. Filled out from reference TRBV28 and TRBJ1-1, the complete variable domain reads DVKVTQSSRYLVKRTGEKVFLECVQDMDHENMFWYRQDPGLGLRLIYFSYDVKMKEKGDIPEGYSVSREKKERFSLILESASTNQTSMYLCASSLGTVGTEAFFGQGTRLTVV.

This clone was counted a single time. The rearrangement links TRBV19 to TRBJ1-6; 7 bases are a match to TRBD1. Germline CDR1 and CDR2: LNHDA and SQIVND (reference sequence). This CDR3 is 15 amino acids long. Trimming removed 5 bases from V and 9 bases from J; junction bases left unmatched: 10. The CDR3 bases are TGTGCCAGTAGTGGACGACAGGGCAACCTTTCACCCCTCCACTTT. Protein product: CASSGRQGNLSPLHF.

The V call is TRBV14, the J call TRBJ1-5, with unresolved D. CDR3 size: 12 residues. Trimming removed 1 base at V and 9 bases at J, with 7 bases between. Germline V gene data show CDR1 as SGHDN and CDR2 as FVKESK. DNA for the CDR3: TGTGCCAGCAGCCAAGCCGGAGGGCCCCAGCATTTT. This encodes CASSQAGGPQHF.

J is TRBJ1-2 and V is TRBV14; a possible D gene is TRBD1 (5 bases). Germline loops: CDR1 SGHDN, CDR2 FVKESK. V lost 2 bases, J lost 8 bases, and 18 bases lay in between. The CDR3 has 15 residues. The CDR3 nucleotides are TGTGCCAGCAGCCAAACCGGGACTCAAGCTCGGGGCTACACCTTC. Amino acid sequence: CASSQTGTQARGYTF.

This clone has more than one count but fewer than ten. For the CDR3, the DNA is TGTGCCAGCAGTGGGATCAGCGGGAGGGTCAGTGAGCAGTACTTC. This gives the protein CASSGISGRVSEQYF. The gene calls are TRBV27 and TRBJ2-7; 10 nucleotides line up with TRBD2. From germline, CDR1 is MNHEY and CDR2 SMNVEV (reference sequence). CDR3 length: 15 residues. Losses at the gene ends were 5 bases for V and 7 bases for J; bases not matched to a gene: 11.

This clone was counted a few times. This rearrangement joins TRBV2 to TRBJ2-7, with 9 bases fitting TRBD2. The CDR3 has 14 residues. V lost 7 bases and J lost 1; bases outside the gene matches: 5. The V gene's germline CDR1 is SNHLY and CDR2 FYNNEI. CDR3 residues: CASKKAGGSYEQYF. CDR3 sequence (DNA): TGTGCCAGCAAAAAAGCGGGAGGTTCCTACGAGCAGTACTTC. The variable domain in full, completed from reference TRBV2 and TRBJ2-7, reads EPEVTQTPSHQVTQMGQEVILRCVPISNHLYFYWYRQILGQKVEFLVSFYNNEISEKSEIFDDQFSVERPDGSNFTLKIRSTKLEDSAMYFCASKKAGGSYEQYFGPGTRLTVT.

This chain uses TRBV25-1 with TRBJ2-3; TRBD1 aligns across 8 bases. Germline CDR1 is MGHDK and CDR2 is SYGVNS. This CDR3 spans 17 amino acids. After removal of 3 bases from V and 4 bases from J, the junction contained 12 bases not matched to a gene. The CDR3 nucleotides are TGTGCCAGCAGTGACACACCCCAGGGGGCGCGTGCAGATACGCAGTATTTT. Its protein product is CASSDTPQGARADTQYF.

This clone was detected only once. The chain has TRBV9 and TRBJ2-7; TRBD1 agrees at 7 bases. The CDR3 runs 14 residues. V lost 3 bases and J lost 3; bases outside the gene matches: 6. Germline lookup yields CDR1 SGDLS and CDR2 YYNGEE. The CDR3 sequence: CASSDQGEGYEQYF. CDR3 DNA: TGTGCCAGCAGCGACCAGGGGGAAGGCTACGAGCAGTACTTC. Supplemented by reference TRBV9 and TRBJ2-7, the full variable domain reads DSGVTQTPKHLITATGQRVTLRCSPRSGDLSVYWYQQSLDQGLQFLIQYYNGEERAKGNILERFSAQQFPDLHSELNLSSLELGDSALYFCASSDQGEGYEQYFGPGTRLTVT.

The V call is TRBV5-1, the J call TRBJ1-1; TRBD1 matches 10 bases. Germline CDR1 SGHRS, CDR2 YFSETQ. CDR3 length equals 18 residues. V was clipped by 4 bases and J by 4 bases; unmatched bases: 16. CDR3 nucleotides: TGCGCCAGCAGCCTTCAACCCTCGGGACAGGGGCTTTCCACTGAAGCTTTCTTT. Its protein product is CASSLQPSGQGLSTEAFF.

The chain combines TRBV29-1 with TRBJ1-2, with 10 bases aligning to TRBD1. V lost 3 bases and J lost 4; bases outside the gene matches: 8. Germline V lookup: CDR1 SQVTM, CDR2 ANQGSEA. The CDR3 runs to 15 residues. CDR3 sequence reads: CSVEDPGQGLYGYTF. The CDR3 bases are TGCAGCGTTGAGGACCCGGGACAGGGGCTCTATGGCTACACCTTC.